Below, 5 T cell receptor beta chains from the same sample are listed, as sequenced in a study of PD-1 blockade in classical Hodgkin lymphoma. Here immunoSEQ multiplex PCR was the method, and the copy in TCRdb shows in-frame clones only, minus some. The repertoire holds 20,000 to 25,000 clones, with around 81% as singletons. Brentuximab vedotin exposure varied, and every patient relapsed after autologous stem cell transplantation. This material consisted of peripheral blood mononuclear cells (PBMCs), taken before the second cycle of nivolumab. These receptors all stem from a human donor with classical Hodgkin lymphoma.

The chain couples TRBV27 to TRBJ1-3; D is unclear. V was cut by 6 bases and J by 5 bases, with 8 bases left in between. The CDR3 has 12 amino acids. The V gene's germline CDR1 is MNHEY and CDR2 SMNVEV (reference sequence). The CDR3 protein is CASRTNRNTIYF. CDR3 coding DNA: TGTGCCAGCAGGACGAACCGAAACACCATATATTTT.

In regard to this clone: Other DNA sequences of this sample code for an identical CDR3. The chain combines TRBV5-1 with TRBJ2-3; 8 bases fit TRBD2. CDR1 is SGHRS, CDR2 YFSETQ, per germline. V gave up 3 bases and J gave up 6 bases; unmatched junction bases: 6. This CDR3 region has 14 residues. Here the CDR3 reads CASSSSGTRDTQYF. The CDR3, as DNA: TGCGCCAGCAGCTCATCCGGGACTAGGGATACGCAGTATTTT.

The chain carries TRBV5-6 and TRBJ1-5; D gene unclear. The CDR3 extends over 16 amino acids. The V end was cut by 0 bases, the J end by 2 bases, with 12 bases between. CDR1 is SGHDT, CDR2 YYEEEE, per germline. CDR3 nucleotide sequence: TGTGCCAGCAGCTTGGGAGTAGGGATAGGCAATCAGCCCCAGCATTTT. Its protein product is CASSLGVGIGNQPQHF.

The chain joins TRBV6-6 to TRBJ1-1; no reliable D call. The germline V and J ends were trimmed by 0 bases and 5 bases, with 4 bases remaining between them. The V gene's germline CDR1 is MNHNY and CDR2 SVGAGI (reference sequence). The length of the CDR3 is 12 residues. The CDR3 is CASSYSLTEAFF. DNA of the CDR3: TGTGCCAGCAGTTACTCCCTTACTGAAGCTTTCTTT.

The chain recombines TRBV11-3 with TRBJ1-3, with D perhaps matching TRBD1 (6 bases). Germline assignment: CDR1 SGHNT and CDR2 YENEEA. This CDR3 comprises 17 residues. V lost 2 bases and J 0 bases, leaving 14 bases between the germline ends. The CDR3 region has the DNA TGTGCCAGCAGCTTACAGGGGTCCGGGAGCTCTGGAAACACCATATATTTT. This codes for CASSLQGSGSSGNTIYF. The full variable domain, completed using reference TRBV11-3 and TRBJ1-3, is EAGVVQSPRYKIIEKKQPVAFWCNPISGHNTLYWYLQNLGQGPELLIRYENEEAVDDSQLPKDRFSAERLKGVDSTLKIQPAELGDSAVYLCASSLQGSGSSGNTIYFGEGSWLTVV.